The 29 T cell receptor beta chains in this list originate from one sample, sequenced in a study of technical replicates of blood from several donors (dated by TCRdb to between 2016 and 2019). The library was produced with the immunoSEQ multiplex PCR assay. TCRdb took over this immuneACCESS table, retaining in-frame rearrangements with V and J assigned. Such tables are incomplete; in checked studies, under half of the missing clones stem from an unresolved V gene, and the remainder is unexplained. This sample holds about 100,000 clones; approximately 96% were observed only once. Together, the top ten hold about 0.35% of the sample. The sequenced material came from T cells isolated from PBMCs. Source of these receptors: a human donor in good health.

This clone was recorded a few times. The rearrangement links TRBV10-3 to TRBJ2-3; a possible D gene is TRBD2 (6 bases). The V end lost 3 bases, the J end lost 0 bases, and 7 bases lay between the germline ends. Germline V gives CDR1 ENHRY, CDR2 SYGVKD. The CDR3 runs to 14 residues. The CDR3 DNA sequence: TGTGCCATCAGTGAAAGCGGGAGCACAGATACGCAGTATTTT. Translating gives CAISESGSTDTQYF.

The table lists this clone with a count of one. V is TRBV5-1 and J is TRBJ1-1, with 8 nucleotides matching TRBD1. Germline values: CDR1 SGHRS, CDR2 YFSETQ. This CDR3 is 15 amino acids long. The ends lost 0 bases at V and 5 bases at J; junction bases unmatched: 6. CDR3 amino acids: CASSLGQGARTEAFF. As DNA, the CDR3 is TGCGCCAGCAGCTTGGGGCAGGGGGCAAGAACTGAAGCTTTCTTT.

CDR3 bases: TGCAGTGCTAGAGATCACAGGGAAGCTTTCTTT. It codes for CSARDHREAFF. The genes are TRBV20-1 and TRBJ1-1; possibly TRBD1 for D (5 bases). Trimming stripped 0 bases from V and 8 bases from J, with 7 bases between. The germline V gene encodes CDR1 DFQATT and CDR2 SNEGSKA (reference sequence). This CDR3 contains 11 residues.

The rearrangement uses TRBV6-5 and TRBJ1-1, with 7 bases identical to TRBD1. The junction had 4 bases not matched to a gene; V was cut back by 0 bases and J by 0 bases. Per the germline V gene, CDR1 is MNHEY and CDR2 is SVGAGI. The CDR3 extends over 16 amino acids. The CDR3 DNA sequence: TGTGCCAGCAGTTACTCCCGGACAGGTCTGAACACTGAAGCTTTCTTT. It is translated as CASSYSRTGLNTEAFF.

This sequence joins TRBV2 and TRBJ2-1; TRBD2 matches at 9 bases. The germline V gene encodes CDR1 SNHLY and CDR2 FYNNEI. This CDR3 has 15 amino acids. After removal of 6 bases from V and 4 bases from J, the junction contained 7 bases not matched to a gene. The CDR3 DNA is TGTGCCAGCAGCGAGGGACTAGCTCTTTACAATGAGCAGTTCTTC. The encoded protein is CASSEGLALYNEQFF.

The genes are TRBV7-9 and TRBJ1-1; the D is unclear. The CDR3 extends over 12 amino acids. Germline V gives CDR1 SEHNR, CDR2 FQNEAQ (reference sequence). The V gene lost 2 bases and the J gene lost 6 bases, with 7 bases spanning the gap. The CDR3 loop reads CASSLTPPEAFF. In nucleotides, the CDR3 is TGTGCCAGCAGCTTAACTCCGCCTGAAGCTTTCTTT. Variable domain in full (rest from reference TRBV7-9 and TRBJ1-1): DTGVSQNPRHKITKRGQNVTFRCDPISEHNRLYWYRQTLGQGPEFLTYFQNEAQLEKSRLLSDRFSAERPKGSFSTLEIQRTEQGDSAMYLCASSLTPPEAFFGQGTRLTVV.

The chain recombines TRBV9 with TRBJ2-1; 8 bases agree with TRBD2. CDR3 length equals 15 residues. Germline V gene sequence: CDR1 SGDLS, CDR2 YYNGEE. Germline trimming cut 3 bases from V and 9 bases from J; bases unmatched to any gene: 11. CDR3 nucleotide sequence: TGTGCCAGCAGCGCATTAGCGGGGTCCTTTAGTGAGCAGTTCTTC. Protein: CASSALAGSFSEQFF. The full variable domain, completed using reference TRBV9 and TRBJ2-1, is DSGVTQTPKHLITATGQRVTLRCSPRSGDLSVYWYQQSLDQGLQFLIQYYNGEERAKGNILERFSAQQFPDLHSELNLSSLELGDSALYFCASSALAGSFSEQFFGPGTRLTVL.

The chain recombines TRBV7-9 with TRBJ2-7; no firm D call. V was shortened by 0 bases and J by 2 bases, with 5 bases between the two germline ends. CDR3 length equals 13 residues. The germline V gene encodes CDR1 SEHNR and CDR2 FQNEAQ (reference sequence). CDR3 region: CASSLARAYEQYF. The CDR3 nucleotides are TGTGCCAGCAGCTTAGCGCGAGCCTACGAGCAGTACTTC.

This rearrangement joins TRBV7-2 to TRBJ2-5, with 11 bases fitting TRBD2. Germline V gene lookup returns CDR1 SGHTA and CDR2 FQGNSA. V was clipped by 5 bases and J by 5 bases; unmatched bases: 7. This CDR3 region has 15 residues. DNA for the CDR3: TGTGCCAGCAGCCCCCTAGCGGGAGGTGGGGAGACCCAGTACTTC. This codes for CASSPLAGGGETQYF.

The V call is TRBV9, the J call TRBJ2-2, with TRBD1 identical over 8 bases. CDR1 is SGDLS and CDR2 is YYNGEE in the germline V gene. The CDR3 covers 14 residues. V shed 8 bases, J shed 0 bases, and the junction held 3 bases outside the gene matches. The CDR3 is CASTDRANTGELFF. CDR3 bases: TGTGCCAGTACGGACAGGGCGAACACCGGGGAGCTGTTTTTT.

The V call is TRBV19, the J call TRBJ2-3, with 11 bases lining up with TRBD2. V dropped 3 bases and J dropped 1; count of bases not matched to a gene: 3. Germline V lookup: CDR1 LNHDA, CDR2 SQIVND (reference sequence). The CDR3 is made up of 16 amino acids. The CDR3 nucleotides read TGTGCCAGTAGTATCCTGACTAGCGGGGGCACAGATACGCAGTATTTT. Amino acids: CASSILTSGGTDTQYF.

J is TRBJ1-1 and V is TRBV19; unclear D gene. The CDR3 is 13 residues long. Trimming removed 7 bases from V and 6 bases from J, with 15 bases in between. The germline V gene has CDR1 LNHDA and CDR2 SQIVND (reference sequence). The CDR3 DNA sequence: TGTGCCAGTACCCCGGGAGTGACCGCTGAAGCTTTCTTT. Amino acid sequence: CASTPGVTAEAFF. Full variable domain (missing parts from reference TRBV19 and TRBJ1-1): DGGITQSPKYLFRKEGQNVTLSCEQNLNHDAMYWYRQDPGQGLRLIYYSQIVNDFQKGDIAEGYSVSREKKESFPLTVTSAQKNPTAFYLCASTPGVTAEAFFGQGTRLTVV.

The rearrangement joins TRBV15 to TRBJ2-6; D not resolved. V gave up 0 bases and J gave up 0 bases, with 6 bases separating them. The germline CDR1 and CDR2 sequences are LNHNV and YYDKDF (reference sequence). This CDR3 spans 16 amino acids. The CDR3 protein is CATSRDYVSGANVLTF. The CDR3 coding sequence is TGTGCCACCAGCAGAGATTATGTCTCTGGGGCCAACGTCCTGACTTTC.

The chain carries TRBV29-1 and TRBJ2-3; D unclear. With 4 bases removed from V and 2 bases from J, the gap between germline ends came to 16 bases. Germline CDR1 and CDR2: SQVTM and ANQGSEA. This CDR3 is 15 amino acids long. CDR3 amino acids: CSVVHFWANTDTQYF. The CDR3 nucleotides are TGCAGCGTTGTACATTTTTGGGCCAACACAGATACGCAGTATTTT.

This sequence joins TRBV13 and TRBJ1-2; TRBD1 might be the D (5 bases). V lost 5 bases and J lost 2, with 15 bases in between. This CDR3 comprises 15 residues. Per the germline V gene, CDR1 is PRHDT and CDR2 is FYEKMQ (reference sequence). CDR3 in amino acids: CASSVLGHPNYGYTF. CDR3 sequence (DNA): TGTGCCAGCAGCGTACTCGGACACCCAAACTATGGCTACACCTTC.

The chain employs TRBV5-8 and TRBJ2-4; TRBD1 is a possible D gene (6 bases). Trimming left V 0 bases short and J 2 bases short, with 12 bases between. Germline CDR1 reads SGHTS; CDR2 reads YDEGEE. CDR3 length: 16 amino acids. The CDR3 loop is CASSLETGLSKNIQYF. The CDR3 region has the DNA TGTGCCAGCAGCTTGGAGACAGGTCTATCCAAAAACATTCAGTACTTC.

V and J are TRBV7-8 and TRBJ2-2; D might be TRBD1 (5 bases). The CDR3 loop spans 14 amino acids. CDR1 and CDR2 (germline): SGHVS, FQNEAQ. V was shortened by 5 bases and J by 5 bases, with 12 bases between the two germline ends. The CDR3 sequence: CASSVRSGTGELFF. The CDR3 nucleotides are TGTGCCAGCAGCGTACGATCAGGGACCGGGGAGCTGTTTTTT.

This clone was counted only a few times. The V gene is TRBV6-6, the J gene TRBJ2-4; D possibly corresponds to TRBD2 (5 bases). V lost 7 bases and J lost 10, with 17 bases in between. Germline CDR1 and CDR2: MNHNY and SVGAGI (reference sequence). The CDR3 runs to 13 residues. CDR3 in DNA: TGTGCCAGCAAACCAGGAGGAGACTGGATTCAGTACTTC. This codes for CASKPGGDWIQYF.

The chain links TRBV5-1 to TRBJ2-1; TRBD2 aligns across 7 bases. Germline-derived CDR1 and CDR2 are SGHRS and YFSETQ. Trimming cost V 1 base and J 6 bases; bases outside gene matches: 13. The CDR3 length is 17 residues. The CDR3 bases are TGCGCCAGCAGCTTGCTCAGTCGCGGGCGGGAGCCCAATGAGCAGTTCTTC. It codes for CASSLLSRGREPNEQFF.

CDR3 bases: TGTGCCAGCAGTTTTAGCTCCATACAGCCCCAGCATTTT. Translating it yields CASSFSSIQPQHF. The chain joins TRBV27 to TRBJ1-5; no firm D call. The V gene's germline CDR1 is MNHEY and CDR2 SMNVEV (reference sequence). The CDR3 runs 13 residues. V lost 3 bases, J lost 7 bases, and 10 bases lay in between.

The gene calls are TRBV7-3 and TRBJ1-2; TRBD1 agrees at 9 bases. CDR1 is SGHTA and CDR2 is FQGTGA in the germline V gene. The CDR3 is 13 amino acids. The junction had 4 bases not matched to a gene; V was cut back by 3 bases and J by 8 bases. This CDR3 is CASSLGQGNGYTF. The CDR3 nucleotides are TGTGCCAGCAGCTTGGGACAGGGTAACGGCTACACCTTC.

J is TRBJ1-1 and V is TRBV11-2, with a weak D call TRBD1 (6 bases). Per germline, CDR1 SGHAT and CDR2 FQNNGV. With 4 bases removed from V and 4 bases from J, the gap between germline ends came to 13 bases. The CDR3 length is 14 residues. CDR3 region: CASSYGGARTEAFF. In nucleotides, the CDR3 is TGTGCCAGCAGCTATGGGGGGGCGCGCACTGAAGCTTTCTTT.

This clone was recorded once. The rearrangement joins TRBV6-5 to TRBJ2-1; D remains ambiguous. V shed 2 bases and J shed 6 bases, with 8 bases lying between them. There are 13 residues in the CDR3. Germline V gene lookup returns CDR1 MNHEY and CDR2 SVGAGI. The CDR3 loop is CASSYSSFNEQFF. CDR3 bases: TGTGCCAGCAGTTACAGTAGTTTCAATGAGCAGTTCTTC.

The rearrangement links TRBV9 to TRBJ2-7; D is uncertain. V lost 2 bases and J 2 bases, leaving 8 bases between the germline ends. Looked up from germline, CDR1 is SGDLS and CDR2 is YYNGEE. The CDR3 loop spans 13 amino acids. The CDR3: CASSVSTTYEQYF. CDR3 in DNA: TGTGCCAGCAGCGTTAGTACCACCTACGAGCAGTACTTC.

This clone was observed once. The V gene is TRBV7-2, the J gene TRBJ1-5; D is unclear. Germline V gene data show CDR1 as SGHTA and CDR2 as FQGNSA. This CDR3 spans 13 amino acids. With 0 bases removed from V and 5 bases from J, the gap between germline ends came to 5 bases. The CDR3 region has the DNA TGTGCCAGCAGCTTAGCTCCCGATCAGCCCCAGCATTTT. Translation: CASSLAPDQPQHF.

The V gene is TRBV7-2, the J gene TRBJ2-7; D call uncertain. CDR1 is SGHTA and CDR2 is FQGNSA in the germline V gene. Trimming stripped 5 bases from V and 2 bases from J, with 13 bases between. This CDR3 spans 14 amino acids. The DNA of the CDR3 is TGTGCCAGCAGCCCCTGGATGGGCGCCTACGAGCAGTACTTC. Protein sequence: CASSPWMGAYEQYF. Supplemented by reference TRBV7-2 and TRBJ2-7, the full variable domain reads GAGVSQSPSNKVTEKGKDVELRCDPISGHTALYWYRQSLGQGLEFLIYFQGNSAPDKSGLPSDRFSAERTGGSVSTLTIQRTQQEDSAVYLCASSPWMGAYEQYFGPGTRLTVT.

This clone has a single count. This chain uses TRBV2 with TRBJ2-7; TRBD2 aligns across 10 bases. Germline V gene sequence: CDR1 SNHLY, CDR2 FYNNEI. The junction had 6 bases not matched to a gene; V was cut back by 7 bases and J by 3 bases. CDR3 size: 14 residues. CDR3 DNA sequence: TGTGCCAGCACCGTACCTAGCGGGAGCTACGAGCAGTACTTC. Amino acid sequence: CASTVPSGSYEQYF.

This clone was detected only once. The gene calls are TRBV10-1 and TRBJ2-3, with 8 bases lining up with TRBD2. CDR1 is WNHNN, CDR2 SYGVQD, per germline (reference sequence). This CDR3 is 15 amino acids long. Trimming at V came to 5 bases and at J to 7 bases, leaving 11 bases not matched to a gene. The CDR3 DNA follows: TGCGCCAGCAGTTCCTGGTCGGGAGGGTCCTATACGCAGTATTTT. Protein: CASSSWSGGSYTQYF.

The rearrangement uses TRBV5-1 and TRBJ2-3, with unresolved D. Germline V lookup: CDR1 SGHRS, CDR2 YFSETQ. The CDR3 has 15 residues. Trimming took 0 bases from V and 2 from J, leaving 10 bases between them. The CDR3 reads CASSLELAFTDTQYF. The CDR3, as DNA: TGCGCCAGCAGCTTGGAGTTAGCCTTCACAGATACGCAGTATTTT.